The 2 T cell receptor beta chains in this list originate from one sample, sequenced in a study of T cell clonality in common variable immunodeficiency. Overall study findings and caveats: Common variable immunodeficiency TCR beta sequences reportedly had fewer deletions and N-nucleotide insertions.

Method: immunoSEQ multiplex PCR; TCRdb's copy keeps in-frame clones and lacks some. The sample presents roughly 14,000 clones, none singletons. Antigens of these TCRs are unknown. The sequencing sample was made of peripheral blood mononuclear cells. The receptor source for this set is a human donor with common variable immunodeficiency.

In its sample, this clone was seen a few times. From the germline J gene comes the end of the CDR3, since the read stops 3 residues before it. The V and J genes are TRBV19 and TRBJ2-1, with D hard to call. This CDR3 spans 13 amino acids. Germline values: CDR1 LNHDA, CDR2 SQIVND (reference sequence). V dropped 0 bases and J dropped 9 bases, with 9 bases sitting between them. The chain's CDR3 is CASSIDPIGEQFF. The CDR3 bases that were read are TGTGCCAGTAGTATAGACCCGATCGGTGAG.

Remarks on this clone: The DNA ends 3 residues before the CDR3 does, and the rest of the CDR3 is filled in from the germline J gene. V usage is TRBV20-1 and J usage is TRBJ1-5; D is uncertain. This CDR3 comprises 14 residues. Germline V gives CDR1 DFQATT, CDR2 SNEGSKA (reference sequence). Trimming removed 3 bases at V and 0 bases at J, with 9 bases between. The CDR3 loop reads CSASPVNSNQPQHF. CDR3 DNA (partial): TGCAGTGCTAGTCCGGTTAATAGCAATCAGCCC.